The 32 T cell receptor beta chains presented below share a single source sample, sequenced in a study of control samples from healthy donors and cancer patients. TCRdb's copy holds only in-frame clones and misses some; the assay was immunoSEQ multiplex PCR. The table lists about 130,000 clones, 85% to 95% of them singletons. The sample consisted of PBMCs. All receptors derive from an elderly man with head and neck cancer.

The chain links TRBV29-1 to TRBJ2-7; no firm D call. CDR1 is SQVTM and CDR2 is ANQGSEA in the germline V gene. Between the trimmed V and J ends, which lost 0 bases and 9 bases, there was a span of 12 bases. There are 12 residues in the CDR3. This CDR3 is CSVEDLRTGQYF. The CDR3, as DNA: TGCAGCGTTGAAGATCTCAGGACCGGGCAGTACTTC.

J is TRBJ2-1 and V is TRBV7-6, with D hard to call. CDR3 length: 16 residues. From germline, CDR1 is SGHVS and CDR2 FNYEAQ. Trimming took 6 bases from V and 0 from J, leaving 15 bases between them. In nucleotides, the CDR3 is TGTGCCAGCAGTCCCCTGAAGAGGAGCTCCTACAATGAGCAGTTCTTC. This encodes CASSPLKRSSYNEQFF.

The chain links TRBV5-5 to TRBJ2-2; TRBD2 agrees at 14 bases. The CDR3 length is 16 residues. V was clipped by 3 bases and J by 4 bases; unmatched bases: 2. Germline V CDR1 and CDR2: SGHKS, YYEKEE (reference sequence). The CDR3 loop reads CASSSTSGGATGELFF. The CDR3 region has the DNA TGTGCCAGCAGCTCGACTAGCGGGGGGGCCACCGGGGAGCTGTTTTTT.

This rearrangement joins TRBV2 to TRBJ1-6; unclear D gene. Germline V gene data show CDR1 as SNHLY and CDR2 as FYNNEI. V gave up 1 base and J gave up 7 bases, with 8 bases separating them. The CDR3 covers 14 residues. CDR3 sequence: CASSEGGGNSPLHF. The CDR3 DNA reads as TGTGCCAGCAGTGAAGGAGGTGGAAATTCACCCCTCCACTTT.

The chain combines TRBV6-5 with TRBJ2-7; D might be TRBD1 (6 bases). V lost 5 bases and J lost 2, with 13 bases in between. Germline loops: CDR1 MNHEY, CDR2 SVGAGI. The CDR3 contains 14 residues. The DNA of the CDR3 is TGTGCCAGCAGTCCTACCACAGGGACCTACGAGCAGTACTTC. Its protein product is CASSPTTGTYEQYF.

V usage is TRBV7-6 and J usage is TRBJ2-3; tentative D call: TRBD2 (6 bases). The CDR3 length is 20 residues. Trimming cost V 1 base and J 7 bases, with 30 bases left between them. The germline gives CDR1 SGHVS, CDR2 FNYEAQ. The CDR3 sequence: CASSLGRLTGRWDKRNTQYF. The CDR3 DNA sequence: TGTGCCAGCAGCTTAGGGAGACTAACCGGGAGATGGGATAAAAGAAATACGCAGTATTTT.

This chain links TRBV18 with TRBJ2-1; no reliable D call. The CDR3 length is 15 residues. Trimming removed 3 bases at V and 6 bases at J, with 15 bases between. Germline values: CDR1 KGHSH, CDR2 LQKENI. CDR3 region: CASSPLMTDRNEQFF. DNA of the CDR3: TGTGCCAGCTCACCCCTTATGACTGACCGCAATGAGCAGTTCTTC.

The chain carries TRBV10-3 and TRBJ2-5, with a possible D match to TRBD2 (7 bases). The length of the CDR3 is 14 residues. V dropped 5 bases and J dropped 1 base, with 11 bases sitting between them. The germline CDR1 and CDR2 sequences are ENHRY and SYGVKD. CDR3 amino acids: CAISPGGAQETQYF. In DNA, the CDR3 is TGTGCCATCAGTCCTGGGGGGGCCCAAGAGACCCAGTACTTC.

The gene calls are TRBV7-2 and TRBJ2-5, with a possible D match to TRBD1 (7 bases). The V gene's germline CDR1 is SGHTA and CDR2 FQGNSA. The V end was cut by 4 bases, the J end by 2 bases, with 11 bases between. The CDR3 consists of 14 residues. CDR3 in DNA: TGTGCCAGCAGCTCCCAGGGGGGTCAAGAGACCCAGTACTTC. It codes for CASSSQGGQETQYF. Using reference TRBV7-2 and TRBJ2-5 for the parts outside the CDR3, the full variable domain is GAGVSQSPSNKVTEKGKDVELRCDPISGHTALYWYRQSLGQGLEFLIYFQGNSAPDKSGLPSDRFSAERTGGSVSTLTIQRTQQEDSAVYLCASSSQGGQETQYFGPGTRLLVL.

This chain links TRBV9 with TRBJ2-1; unclear D gene. Trimming left V 0 bases short and J 4 bases short, with 5 bases between. The CDR3 is 13 amino acids. In germline, CDR1 is SGDLS, CDR2 YYNGEE. CDR3 residues: CASSVARYNEQFF. The CDR3 DNA follows: TGTGCCAGCAGCGTAGCTCGTTACAATGAGCAGTTCTTC.

The rearrangement links TRBV7-9 to TRBJ2-3; D remains unclear. Germline loops: CDR1 SEHNR, CDR2 FQNEAQ (reference sequence). The CDR3 is 16 amino acids. Deletions cut 4 bases from V and 0 bases from J, with 14 bases between. CDR3 amino acids: CASSSGPSPSTDTQYF. In DNA form, the CDR3 reads TGTGCCAGCAGCTCAGGACCGTCTCCGAGCACAGATACGCAGTATTTT.

V and J are TRBV12-3 or TRBV12-4 and TRBJ1-6; D uncertain. The CDR3 length is 12 residues. V was cut by 2 bases and J by 6 bases, with 2 bases left in between. The CDR3 bases are TGTGCCAGCAGTTTAAGTAATTCACCCCTCCACTTT. Its protein product is CASSLSNSPLHF.

The DNA for the CDR3 is TGTGCCAGTAGAAAACGACAGGTCACTGAAGCTTTCTTT. It yields the protein CASRKRQVTEAFF. The chain is built from TRBV19 and TRBJ1-1, with D perhaps TRBD1 (6 bases). CDR1 is LNHDA and CDR2 is SQIVND in the germline V gene (reference sequence). This CDR3 is 13 amino acids long. V shed 6 bases and J shed 4 bases, with 12 bases lying between them.

This chain uses TRBV18 with TRBJ2-7; D call uncertain. CDR1 is KGHSH and CDR2 is LQKENI in the germline V gene. Trimming cost V 3 bases and J 7 bases, with 19 bases left between them. This CDR3 region has 15 residues. DNA for the CDR3: TGTGCCAGCTCACCCCCGGTCAAAATGGCTGGAGAGCAGTACTTC. This sequence encodes CASSPPVKMAGEQYF.

This clone showed up just once. Other DNA variants within this sample encode the same CDR3. The gene calls are TRBV5-4 and TRBJ2-5, with D tentatively TRBD2 (7 bases). Germline assignment: CDR1 SGHNT and CDR2 YYREEE (reference sequence). The V gene lost 2 bases and the J gene lost 5 bases, with 16 bases spanning the gap. This CDR3 contains 15 residues. CDR3 DNA sequence: TGTGCCAGCAGCTTCGGTCGGGGGGCGGGGGAGACCCAGTACTTC. Amino acids: CASSFGRGAGETQYF.

This chain connects TRBV19 to TRBJ2-2, with 9 nucleotides matching TRBD2. The germline V gene encodes CDR1 LNHDA and CDR2 SQIVND (reference sequence). Trimming removed 7 bases from V and 5 bases from J; junction bases left unmatched: 5. CDR3 length: 14 amino acids. CDR3 in DNA: TGTGCCAGTACGAGCGGGGGGCGGACCGGGGAGCTGTTTTTT. Amino acid sequence: CASTSGGRTGELFF.

The chain combines TRBV7-9 with TRBJ1-5; D is perhaps TRBD1 (5 bases). This CDR3 spans 16 amino acids. With 5 bases removed from V and 1 base from J, the gap between germline ends came to 15 bases. Germline V CDR1 and CDR2: SEHNR, FQNEAQ (reference sequence). The CDR3 region has the DNA TGTGCCAGCAGCCCGGGGGGACGTGGCAGCAATCAGCCCCAGCATTTT. Encoded protein: CASSPGGRGSNQPQHF.

V and J are TRBV30 and TRBJ1-2; maybe TRBD1 (5 bases). The CDR3 is 12 residues long. CDR1 is GTSNPN, CDR2 SVGIG, per germline (reference sequence). V gave up 2 bases and J gave up 8 bases, with 12 bases separating them. CDR3 sequence reads: CAWSIRARGYTF. In DNA form, the CDR3 reads TGTGCCTGGAGTATCAGGGCGAGAGGCTACACCTTC.

The chain has TRBV19 and TRBJ1-3; D perhaps matches TRBD1 (5 bases). There are 14 residues in the CDR3. Germline CDR1 reads LNHDA; CDR2 reads SQIVND (reference sequence). V shed 1 base and J shed 4 bases, with 8 bases lying between them. CDR3 in amino acids: CASSIAGIGNTIYF. Here the CDR3 DNA reads TGTGCCAGTAGTATAGCAGGGATCGGAAACACCATATATTTT.

V usage is TRBV6-5 and J usage is TRBJ2-1; 10 bases are a match to TRBD2. The germline CDR1 and CDR2 sequences are MNHEY and SVGAGI. This CDR3 is built from 14 residues. V dropped 5 bases and J dropped 8; count of bases not matched to a gene: 6. CDR3 in amino acids: CASSSGGAFYEQFF. As DNA, the CDR3 is TGTGCCAGCAGTAGCGGGGGGGCCTTCTATGAGCAGTTCTTC.

The gene calls are TRBV6-2 or TRBV6-3 and TRBJ2-2; D unresolved. The CDR3 sequence is 16 residues long. V gave up 5 bases and J gave up 2 bases, with 15 bases separating them. Germline lookup yields CDR1 MNHEY and CDR2 SVGEGT. CDR3 bases: TGTGCCAGCAGTAGACTCGGGCTCTTTAACACCGGGGAGCTGTTTTTT. Amino acids: CASSRLGLFNTGELFF.

The rearrangement uses TRBV2 and TRBJ1-5; possibly TRBD1 for D (6 bases). The CDR3 covers 13 residues. Germline CDR1 SNHLY, CDR2 FYNNEI. Trimming pared 6 bases from V and 10 bases from J, leaving 16 bases between. The CDR3 loop is CASRQGPAAPQHF. The CDR3 DNA follows: TGTGCCAGCAGACAGGGACCCGCGGCCCCCCAGCATTTT.

The V and J genes are TRBV9 and TRBJ2-1, with D unresolved. V was pared by 0 bases and J by 4 bases, with 11 bases between. The V gene's germline CDR1 is SGDLS and CDR2 YYNGEE. This CDR3 comprises 15 residues. CDR3 DNA sequence: TGTGCCAGCAGCGTAGGGCCTACGACTTACAATGAGCAGTTCTTC. It translates to CASSVGPTTYNEQFF.

The genes are TRBV12-3 or TRBV12-4 and TRBJ1-1; D remains unclear. V lost 6 bases and J lost 4, with 9 bases in between. There are 12 residues in the CDR3. CDR3 sequence reads: CASSSTITEAFF. DNA of the CDR3: TGTGCCAGCAGCTCCACAATCACTGAAGCTTTCTTT.

V and J are TRBV6-5 and TRBJ1-3, with D maybe TRBD1 (5 bases). This CDR3 is 16 amino acids long. Trimming removed 0 bases from V and 2 bases from J, with 11 bases in between. Germline values: CDR1 MNHEY, CDR2 SVGAGI. The CDR3 reads CASSYSFGGTGNTIYF. Here the CDR3 DNA reads TGTGCCAGCAGTTACTCGTTCGGGGGGACTGGAAACACCATATATTTT.

The V and J genes are TRBV6-2 or TRBV6-3 and TRBJ2-5, with 7 positions matching TRBD2. Germline V gives CDR1 MNHEY, CDR2 SVGEGT. With V trimmed by 2 bases and J by 5 bases, 8 bases remained unmatched. The CDR3 sequence is 15 residues long. The DNA of the CDR3 is TGTGCCAGCAGTTACCTCGGACTAGGGGTGGAGACCCAGTACTTC. Translation: CASSYLGLGVETQYF.

This clone showed up just once. The chain uses TRBV25-1 and TRBJ1-4, with D perhaps matching TRBD1 (5 bases). With 6 bases removed from V and 4 bases from J, the gap between germline ends came to 15 bases. Germline CDR1 MGHDK, CDR2 SYGVNS. The CDR3 totals 15 residues. The CDR3 DNA is TGTGCCAGCAGGGGACTAGACAGTTATAATGAAAAACTGTTTTTT. This codes for CASRGLDSYNEKLFF.

This rearrangement joins TRBV27 to TRBJ2-7; TRBD1 matches 8 bases. Trimming took 6 bases from V and 3 from J; bases not matched to a gene: 4. This CDR3 spans 13 amino acids. CDR1 is MNHEY and CDR2 is SMNVEV in the germline V gene (reference sequence). CDR3 sequence reads: CASSRDRFYEQYF. CDR3 bases: TGTGCCAGCAGCCGGGACAGGTTCTACGAGCAGTACTTC.

The J gene is TRBJ1-1, the V gene TRBV9, with a tentative D call TRBD1 (6 bases). The germline V gene encodes CDR1 SGDLS and CDR2 YYNGEE. V dropped 6 bases and J dropped 0 bases, with 15 bases sitting between them. The CDR3 has 15 amino acids. CDR3 nucleotide sequence: TGTGCCAGCACCCCGGGGGCAGGTATGAACACTGAAGCTTTCTTT. Amino acid sequence: CASTPGAGMNTEAFF.

The chain joins TRBV2 to TRBJ1-1; D might be TRBD1 (5 bases). Trimming shortened V by 0 bases and J by 6 bases, and 11 bases separated the two germline ends. CDR1 and CDR2 from the germline V gene are SNHLY and FYNNEI. The CDR3 consists of 14 residues. The CDR3, as DNA: TGTGCCAGCAGTGAAGCGGAGGGACTGGCTGAAGCTTTCTTT. Its protein product is CASSEAEGLAEAFF.

This chain joins TRBV27 and TRBJ1-6, with no clear D. Trimming took 5 bases from V and 3 from J, leaving 11 bases between them. Germline V gene sequence: CDR1 MNHEY, CDR2 SMNVEV (reference sequence). This CDR3 is 15 amino acids long. DNA for the CDR3: TGTGCCAGCAGTCAGAGCTCCCGCTATAATTCACCCCTCCACTTT. Translation gives CASSQSSRYNSPLHF.

This chain uses TRBV29-1 with TRBJ2-1; D is unclear. The germline V and J ends were trimmed by 1 base and 2 bases, with 9 bases remaining between them. Germline CDR1 SQVTM, CDR2 ANQGSEA. CDR3 length equals 14 residues. The CDR3 nucleotides are TGCAGCGTTGAAGTACAGCCTCCCTACAATGAGCAGTTCTTC. This translates into CSVEVQPPYNEQFF.